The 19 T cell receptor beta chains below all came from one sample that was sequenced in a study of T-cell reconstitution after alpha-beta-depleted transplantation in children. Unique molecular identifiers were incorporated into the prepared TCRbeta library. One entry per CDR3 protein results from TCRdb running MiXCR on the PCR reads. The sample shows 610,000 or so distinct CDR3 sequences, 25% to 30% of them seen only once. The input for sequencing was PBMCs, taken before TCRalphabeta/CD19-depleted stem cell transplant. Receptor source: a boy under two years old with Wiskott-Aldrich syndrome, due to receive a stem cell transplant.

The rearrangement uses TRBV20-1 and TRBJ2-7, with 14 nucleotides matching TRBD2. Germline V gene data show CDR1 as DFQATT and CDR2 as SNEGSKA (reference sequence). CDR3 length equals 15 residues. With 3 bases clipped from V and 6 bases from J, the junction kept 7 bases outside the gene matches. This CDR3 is CSASGLAGGSGEQYF. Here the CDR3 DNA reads TGCAGTGCTAGTGGACTAGCGGGGGGTTCGGGCGAGCAGTACTTC.

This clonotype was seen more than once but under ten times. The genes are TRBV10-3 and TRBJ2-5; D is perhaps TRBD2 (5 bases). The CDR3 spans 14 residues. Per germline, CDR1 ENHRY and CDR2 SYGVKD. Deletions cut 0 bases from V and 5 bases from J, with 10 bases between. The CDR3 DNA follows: TGTGCCATCAGTGAGTCGAACGGGAAGGAGACCCAGTACTTC. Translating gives CAISESNGKETQYF.

The CDR3: CASSLGSSGSTDTQYF. CDR3 DNA sequence: TGCGCCAGCAGCTTGGGTTCTAGCGGGAGCACAGATACGCAGTATTTT. The chain links TRBV5-1 to TRBJ2-3, with TRBD2 matching 8 bases. This CDR3 region has 16 residues. With 0 bases clipped from V and 0 bases from J, the junction kept 3 bases outside the gene matches. The germline CDR1 and CDR2 sequences are SGHRS and YFSETQ.

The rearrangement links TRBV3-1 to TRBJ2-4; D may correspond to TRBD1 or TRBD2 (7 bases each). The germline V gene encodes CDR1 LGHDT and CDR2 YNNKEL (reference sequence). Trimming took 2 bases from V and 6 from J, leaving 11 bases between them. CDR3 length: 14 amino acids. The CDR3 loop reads CASSQWEGANIQYF. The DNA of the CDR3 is TGTGCCAGCAGCCAATGGGAGGGGGCAAACATTCAGTACTTC.

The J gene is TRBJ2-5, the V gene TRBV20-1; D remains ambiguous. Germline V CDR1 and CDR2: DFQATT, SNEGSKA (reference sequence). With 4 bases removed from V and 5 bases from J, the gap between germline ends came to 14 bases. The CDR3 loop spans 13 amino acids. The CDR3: CSAIRAPRETQYF. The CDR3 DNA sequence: TGCAGTGCTATCCGGGCCCCACGTGAGACCCAGTACTTC.

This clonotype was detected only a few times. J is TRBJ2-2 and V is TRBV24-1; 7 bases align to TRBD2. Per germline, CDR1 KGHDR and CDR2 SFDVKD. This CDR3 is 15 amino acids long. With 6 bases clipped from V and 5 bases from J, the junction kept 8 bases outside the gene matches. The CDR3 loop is CATSSTGGGTGELFF. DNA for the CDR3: TGTGCCACCAGTTCTACGGGAGGTGGTACCGGGGAGCTGTTTTTT.

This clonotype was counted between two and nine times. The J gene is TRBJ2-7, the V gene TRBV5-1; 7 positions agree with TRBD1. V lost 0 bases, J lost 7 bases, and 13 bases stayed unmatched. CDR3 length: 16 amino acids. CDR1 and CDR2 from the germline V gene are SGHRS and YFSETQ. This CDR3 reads CASSLVPTGVLEEQYF. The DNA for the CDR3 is TGCGCCAGCAGCTTGGTCCCCACAGGGGTTCTGGAAGAGCAGTACTTC.

The chain's CDR3 is CSAPAASSYEQYF. The CDR3 nucleotides read TGCAGTGCTCCGGCGGCGAGCTCCTACGAGCAGTACTTC. V and J are TRBV20-1 and TRBJ2-7; no reliable D call. Between the trimmed V and J ends, which lost 5 bases and 0 bases, there was a span of 11 bases. This CDR3 has 13 residues. Germline V gene lookup returns CDR1 DFQATT and CDR2 SNEGSKA (reference sequence).

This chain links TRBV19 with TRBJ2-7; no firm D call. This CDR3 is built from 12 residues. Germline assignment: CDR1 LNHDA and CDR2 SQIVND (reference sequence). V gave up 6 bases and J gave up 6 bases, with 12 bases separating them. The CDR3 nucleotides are TGTGCCAGTAGCCGGCTAATGGGCGAGCAGTACTTC. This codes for CASSRLMGEQYF.

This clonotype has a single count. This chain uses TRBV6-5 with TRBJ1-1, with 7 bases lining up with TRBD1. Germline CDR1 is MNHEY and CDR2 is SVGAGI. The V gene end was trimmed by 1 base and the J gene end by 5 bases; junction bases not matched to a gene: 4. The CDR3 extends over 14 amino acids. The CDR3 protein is CASSYLTGVTEAFF. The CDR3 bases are TGTGCCAGCAGTTACTTAACAGGGGTAACTGAAGCTTTCTTT.

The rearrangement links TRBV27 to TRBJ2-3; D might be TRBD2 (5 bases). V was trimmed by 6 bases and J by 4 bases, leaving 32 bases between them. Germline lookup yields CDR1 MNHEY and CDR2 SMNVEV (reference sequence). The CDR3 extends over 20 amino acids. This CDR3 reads CASSLGLFAGRGRSADTQYF. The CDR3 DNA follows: TGTGCCAGCAGCCTCGGCCTGTTTGCGGGTCGAGGCCGAAGCGCAGATACGCAGTATTTT.

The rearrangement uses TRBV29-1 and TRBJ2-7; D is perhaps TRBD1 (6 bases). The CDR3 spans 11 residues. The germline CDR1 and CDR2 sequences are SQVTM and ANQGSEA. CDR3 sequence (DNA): TGCTGGGGGCCAGGGTCGGGCGAGCAGTACTTC. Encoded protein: CWGPGSGEQYF.

DNA of the CDR3: TGTGCCAGCAGCCCAACGTGGGGGGGCGCCTATAATTCACCCCTCCACTTT. Its protein product is CASSPTWGGAYNSPLHF. This rearrangement joins TRBV9 to TRBJ1-6; a weak D match, TRBD1 (6 bases). The CDR3 runs 17 residues. Germline V gene data show CDR1 as SGDLS and CDR2 as YYNGEE. Trimming shortened V by 4 bases and J by 2 bases, and 16 bases separated the two germline ends.

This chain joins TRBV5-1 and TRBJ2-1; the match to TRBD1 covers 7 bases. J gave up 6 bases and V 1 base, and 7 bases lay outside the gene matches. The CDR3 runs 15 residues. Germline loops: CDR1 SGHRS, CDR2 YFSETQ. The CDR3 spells CASSLRPGGVNEQFF. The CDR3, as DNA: TGCGCCAGCAGCTTGAGGCCAGGGGGTGTCAATGAGCAGTTCTTC. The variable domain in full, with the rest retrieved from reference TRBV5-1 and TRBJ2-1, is KAGVTQTPRYLIKTRGQQVTLSCSPISGHRSVSWYQQTPGQGLQFLFEYFSETQRNKGNFPGRFSGRQFSNSRSEMNVSTLELGDSALYLCASSLRPGGVNEQFFGPGTRLTVL.

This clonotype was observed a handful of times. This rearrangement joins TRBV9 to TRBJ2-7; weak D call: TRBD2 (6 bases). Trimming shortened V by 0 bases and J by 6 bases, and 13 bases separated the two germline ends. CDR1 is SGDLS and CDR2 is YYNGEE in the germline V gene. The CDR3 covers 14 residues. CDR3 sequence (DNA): TGTGCCAGCAGCGTAGCTTCGGGGGTCGGCGAGCAGTACTTC. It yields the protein CASSVASGVGEQYF. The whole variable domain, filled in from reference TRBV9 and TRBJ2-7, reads DSGVTQTPKHLITATGQRVTLRCSPRSGDLSVYWYQQSLDQGLQFLIQYYNGEERAKGNILERFSAQQFPDLHSELNLSSLELGDSALYFCASSVASGVGEQYFGPGTRLTVT.

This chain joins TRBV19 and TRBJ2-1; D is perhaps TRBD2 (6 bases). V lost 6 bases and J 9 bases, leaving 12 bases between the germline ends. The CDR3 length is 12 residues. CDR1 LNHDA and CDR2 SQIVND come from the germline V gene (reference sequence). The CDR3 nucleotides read TGTGCCAGTAGCTTCTTGACTAGTGAGCAGTTCTTC. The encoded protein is CASSFLTSEQFF.

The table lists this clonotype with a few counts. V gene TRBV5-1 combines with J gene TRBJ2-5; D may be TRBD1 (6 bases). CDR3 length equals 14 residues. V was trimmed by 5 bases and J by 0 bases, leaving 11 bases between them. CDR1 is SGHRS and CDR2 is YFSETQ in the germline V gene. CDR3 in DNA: TGCGCCAGCAGAAGGACAGCGTACCAAGAGACCCAGTACTTC. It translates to CASRRTAYQETQYF.

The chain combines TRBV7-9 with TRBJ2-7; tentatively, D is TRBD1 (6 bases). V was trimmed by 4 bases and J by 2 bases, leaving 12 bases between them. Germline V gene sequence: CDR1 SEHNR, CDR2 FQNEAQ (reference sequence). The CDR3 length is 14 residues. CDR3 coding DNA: TGTGCCAGCAGCTCGGACAGACCTACCTACGAGCAGTACTTC. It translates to CASSSDRPTYEQYF.

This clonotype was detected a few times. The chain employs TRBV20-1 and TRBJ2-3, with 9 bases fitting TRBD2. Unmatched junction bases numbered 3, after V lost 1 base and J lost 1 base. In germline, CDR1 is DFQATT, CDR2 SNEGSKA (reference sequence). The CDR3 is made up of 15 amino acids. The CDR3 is CSARVAGGGTDTQYF. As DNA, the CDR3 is TGCAGTGCTAGAGTCGCGGGAGGGGGCACAGATACGCAGTATTTT.